This paragraph reports one T cell receptor (beta chain). Its antigen is still unknown. In total, roughly 670 healthy bone marrow donors made up the cohort. At the time of sampling, every cohort member was nominally healthy, though immune exposures that went unrecorded were likely present. The donor was CMV seropositive and belonged to the group of about 290 seropositive cohort members. A peripheral blood sample was provided by each donor, and peripheral blood mononuclear cells were used for TCR beta sequencing. The Qiagen DNeasy Blood Extraction Kit was used to extract genomic DNA from the blood cell samples. Sequences SGHTA (CDR1) and FQGTGA (CDR2) are obtained from the germline V gene. The CDR3 measures 15 amino acids from cysteine to phenylalanine. Just the 45-base CDR3 DNA is kept, in frame starting at base 1. For this chain, trimming is 2 bases at the V end and 5 bases at the J end, and the number of junction bases without a gene match is 6.

The source of the sample is a study of cytomegalovirus exposure and HLA in healthy donors (dated by TCRdb to the late 2010s). At the level of the whole study: In an earlier analysis of several hundred of the donors, around 300 Gb of sequence data and some 120 million unique TCR beta sequences from approximately 180 million T cells were reported. The genetic ancestry cluster associated with self-reported Caucasian donors included about 81% of the roughly 360 genotyped donors. Typing coverage varied by locus: roughly 620-630 donors for A, B, C, DRB1 and DQB1; approximately 520 for DQA1; about 600 for DPA1; roughly 470 for DPB1. Class I and class II HLA loci were covered by the typing at four-digit resolution. The study aimed to test whether cataloging public T cell receptors could reveal signatures of past pathogen exposure. Because of strong linkage in the cohort, roughly five DR-DQ haplotypes were treated as single units for association and clustering. Approximately 300 gigabases of sequencing data and 70 million to 100 million unique TCR sequences made up an early release that covered approximately 650 HLA-typed donors. A later genetic analysis used genome-wide SNP genotypes for about 60% of the roughly 700 donors, treating that subset as a discovery cohort. An earlier analysis of 500 to 650 of the donors applied high-throughput TCR beta sequencing to assess whether each TCR beta V gene segment acted as functional or pseudogenic. Across around 400 genotyped donors of the cohort, an average of roughly 250,000 unique TCR beta nucleotide sequences per donor were sequenced, and approximately 17% of those sequences were non-productive. Using immunosequencing, the study profiled T cell repertoires from around 680 subjects and related those repertoires to cytomegalovirus serostatus. Along with the roughly 670-subject first cohort, a separate validation cohort of over a hundred different subjects was used. All discovery cohort repertoires had been generated on a single sequencing platform. Donor age, sex, ethnicity and CMV serostatus were collected together with the repertoire data. To predict cytomegalovirus infection status, the study brought together high-throughput TCR immunosequencing, statistical association of individual TCRs with disease status, and machine learning. In a later analysis, previously published TCR beta repertoires from more than 500 donors were re-analyzed and high-resolution HLA genotyping was added so that TCR occurrence patterns could be studied. Rather than drawing on any new phenotypic data, the later analysis identified candidate immune exposures from TCR beta sequences and the way those sequences occurred across donors. The study at large found these results: A later analysis associated approximately 17,000 TCR beta sequences with specific HLA alleles at a false discovery rate of 0.05. A later genetic analysis associated a missense DCLRE1C variant with V-gene and J-gene trimming of TCR beta chains, and an independent cohort replicated the association. Compared with equally common non-associated chains, HLA-associated TCR beta chains in a later analysis were more clonally expanded and had lower generation probabilities. A later genetic analysis reported fewer N-insertions in productive TCRs among donors in an Asian-associated ancestry cluster than the roughly 620-donor mean. The classifier was reported to diagnose cytomegalovirus status with high specificity and sensitivity in both the original cohort and the validation cohort. A few of the identified cytomegalovirus-associated TCR beta chains were confirmed in vitro to be specific for cytomegalovirus antigens. In an earlier analysis of over 550 of the donors, most TCR beta V segments were observed in productive rearrangements about 90% or about 30% of the time, broadly matching IMGT annotations. While some public TCRs were present in many individuals, most TCR sequences turned up only very rarely across donors. In a later analysis, the rate of TCR association differed among HLA loci, with DRB1 alleles having the most associated TCRs and HLA-C alleles having the fewest. Because counts were too low, more than 15 rarely observed V segments, including chromosome 9 orphons, were excluded from the earlier analysis of 587 of the donors. In a later analysis, several top co-occurrence clusters were reported to appear linked to parvovirus B19, influenza, CMV and Epstein-Barr virus. In the study, 150 to 200 TCR beta chains were listed as associated with cytomegalovirus. Because HLA typing was unavailable for some donors at each locus, only the typed subset was used in association tests. Linkage disequilibrium might explain the correlated functional status among segregating V segments, but an unknown experimental factor could not be ruled out. Some IMGT-functional V segments, including TRBV6-2 and TRBV6-3, could not be distinguished by the 87-base-pair reads and were therefore excluded. This cohort had only TCR beta chains sequenced, and the lack of alpha or paired-chain data limited which features could be detected. CMV serostatus was the only immune exposure information available for the cohort. A cluster of highly shared sequence variants was judged likely to be a technical artifact of the sequencing pipeline. A further reported finding was that TCR beta sequences accurately predicted the HLA-A and HLA-B alleles for most subjects in the first cohort. According to a later analysis, most CMV-associated TCR beta chains appeared to be HLA-restricted, and the HLA associations seemed to be driven largely by CMV exposure. Roughly uniform sequencing depth across donors was assumed in presence/absence analyses, although this assumption may not hold. Strong co-occurrence of HLA alleles, especially DR and DQ, made assigning TCR associations to individual alleles difficult. The authors suggested that the approach could potentially be extended to other disease states and immunological phenotypes.

Library construction relied on the immunoSEQ multiplex PCR assay. The multiplex PCR relied on a mix of 60 forward primers for TCR Vbeta segments and 13 reverse primers for TCR Jbeta segments. Amplification of the CDR3 region of rearranged TCR beta genes was performed with a multiplex PCR assay on genomic DNA. The amplified TCR beta libraries were sequenced on the Illumina HiSeq System as 87-base-pair reads. Turning to the authors' computational methods: A later analysis counted tens of millions of unique TCR beta chains across the 666 repertoires, and around 9.9 million of these chains were shared by at least two donors. To remove PCR and sequencing errors, raw reads were error-corrected and collapsed into unique sequences using a nearest-neighbor algorithm that merged closely related sequences. Alignment of CDR3 sequences to IMGT reference sequences was used to assign V, D and J gene segments. For a sequence to be retained, at least a six-nucleotide match to both a V gene segment and a J gene segment was required. A rearrangement counted as productive if the CDR3 had no stop codons and remained in frame with V and J, and every other rearrangement counted as non-productive. Following IMGT convention, CDR3 was defined as the stretch from the second conserved V-encoded cysteine to the conserved J-encoded phenylalanine. The earlier analysis of about 590 of the donors excluded sequences that lacked an unambiguous match to a single V gene segment. An earlier analysis of a few hundred of the donors called V segments functional above 56.7% productive rearrangements and segregating when the between-donor standard deviation exceeded 5%. A statistical classification framework was developed to diagnose cytomegalovirus status using the catalog of TCR beta chain sequences. In a later analysis, V and J genes were assigned by comparing TCR nucleotide sequences against IMGT/GENE-DB human TR gene sequences. The TCRdist pipeline was used in a later analysis to assign CDR3 sequences and most-parsimonious VDJ recombination scenarios. In a later analysis, each TCR beta chain was defined by its CDR3 amino acid sequence together with its V-gene family, and reads lacking a unique V-gene family were excluded. In a later analysis, 450 to 600 highly shared, low-generation-probability nucleotide sequences were removed to address suspected cross-contamination and a sequencing artifact. In a later analysis, a clonal expansion index was calculated for each public chain from normalized within-repertoire ranks of inferred template counts. A later analysis computed generation probabilities with a VDJ recombination model fitted to out-of-frame rearrangements, and checked the results against IGoR. In a later analysis, hypergeometric tests were used to score TCR-TCR, TCR-HLA and TCR-CMV co-occurrence, with a repertoire-size bias correction applied to TCR pairs. False discovery rates were estimated in a later analysis by permuting HLA or CMV assignments 20 times. In a later analysis, co-occurring TCRs were grouped with DBSCAN, and TCRdist sequence similarity was added when clustering was performed within HLA-allele-positive subsets. Repertoires with fewer than 30,000 or more than 120,000 public chains were left out of co-occurrence clustering, as were about 5 repertoires with anomalous nucleotide sharing. TCRdb mirrors the immuneACCESS table, restricted to in-frame sequences. Some clones are absent from its copies; in checked studies, under half trace to an unresolved V gene, and the reason for the others is unknown. V, J and clone size derive from that table, while D and trimming were established from the DNA sequence. The sample table holds 70,000 to 90,000 clones. Roughly 3.8% of the sample lies in the top ten.

This sequence was found in a man aged 18-30 years in good health and CMV-seropositive. Material for sequencing was PBMCs. The V and J genes are TRBV7-3 and TRBJ2-5; TRBD2 fits 9 bases in the junction. The sequenced DNA is TGTGCCAGCAGCTTAGGGCTAGCGGGGAAGGAGACCCAGTACTTC. It codes for CASSLGLAGKETQYF.